Listed below are T cell receptor beta chains from one sample, sequenced in a study of T-cell memory formation after mild COVID-19. Each CDR3 protein is one row after TCRdb ran MiXCR on the 5' RACE reads. The table lists roughly 130,000 distinct CDR3 sequences, more than 15% of them singletons. Sequencing was carried out using PBMCs or a T cell subset sorted from them (not recorded which). The receptors shown here come from an adult woman who had mild COVID-19 (a few samples of this study predate the infection). Cell type and time point are not known. The CDR3 runs from the conserved cysteine through the conserved F or W. A D gene is named only where the DNA matches it firmly. For some rows the clone size is stated as once, few or many, or as a class when expanded; others skip it.

abundance	v_gene	j_gene	len	d_gene	CDR3aa	CDR3nt
.	TRBV12-3/TRBV12-4	TRBJ2-3	17	TRBD2	CASSLEELAGGPRTQYF	TGTGCCAGCAGTTTAGAGGAACTAGCGGGAGGGCCGAGGACGCAGTATTTT
.	TRBV19	TRBJ2-7	15	.	CASSQSTGSSYEQYF	TGTGCCAGTAGTCAGTCAACAGGCAGCTCCTACGAGCAGTACTTC
.	TRBV7-9	TRBJ2-1	13	.	CASNWVAYNEQFF	TGTGCCAGCAACTGGGTCGCCTACAATGAGCAGTTCTTC
.	TRBV7-2	TRBJ2-5	13	.	CACSWNSQETQYF	TGTGCCTGCAGCTGGAATTCCCAAGAGACCCAGTACTTC
many	TRBV13	TRBJ2-1	14	.	CASSSDSGGNEQFF	TGTGCCAGCAGCTCAGACAGTGGGGGGAATGAGCAGTTCTTC
.	TRBV6-2/TRBV6-3	TRBJ2-1	16	.	CASSYESLLLYNEQFF	TGTGCCAGCAGTTACGAAAGTCTCCTCCTCTACAATGAGCAGTTCTTC
few	TRBV3-1	TRBJ2-1	16	TRBD1	CASSQLRGQANNEQFF	TGTGCCAGCAGCCAATTACGAGGACAGGCAAACAATGAGCAGTTCTTC
.	TRBV4-1	TRBJ2-5	15	TRBD1	CASSQADRDGETQYF	TGCGCCAGCAGCCAAGCGGACAGGGATGGGGAGACCCAGTACTTC
.	TRBV7-3	TRBJ2-2	14	.	CASSPSLNTGELFF	TGTGCCAGCAGCCCTTCGCTGAACACCGGGGAGCTGTTTTTT
few	TRBV12-3/TRBV12-4	TRBJ1-5	14	.	CASSLGVGYQPQHF	TGTGCCAGCAGTTTAGGGGTAGGGTACCAGCCCCAGCATTTT
.	TRBV4-3	TRBJ1-2	15	.	CASSQVAVTNYGYTF	TGCGCCAGCAGCCAAGTAGCGGTAACTAACTATGGCTACACCTTC
many	TRBV9	TRBJ2-3	15	TRBD2	CASSVSTGGRDTQYF	TGTGCCAGCAGCGTCTCGACGGGAGGACGAGATACGCAGTATTTT
.	TRBV5-1	TRBJ1-2	15	TRBD1	CASSPGQATNYGYTF	TGCGCCAGCAGCCCAGGACAGGCGACTAACTATGGCTACACCTTC
.	TRBV20-1	TRBJ2-1	13	TRBD2	CSAPTSGMSEQFF	TGCAGTGCCCCGACTAGCGGGATGTCCGAGCAGTTCTTC
.	TRBV12-3/TRBV12-4	TRBJ2-7	13	.	CASNAGTNYEQYF	TGTGCCAGCAATGCCGGGACAAACTACGAGCAGTACTTC